The sequence of this TCR beta chain was determined in a study of cytomegalovirus exposure and HLA in healthy donors. CDR1 is SEHNR and CDR2 is FQNEAQ in the germline V gene (reference sequence). CDR3 length: 18 amino acids. V was shortened by 5 bases and J by 0 bases, with 23 bases between the two germline ends. Produced via immunoSEQ multiplex PCR; TCRdb's table is partial and in-frame only. The table shows about 97,000 clones, with 85% to 95% occurring only once. The sequence was obtained from a woman younger than 35 in good health and CMV-seronegative. The source material was PBMCs. The chain couples TRBV7-9 to TRBJ2-7; TRBD1 might be the D (5 bases). The CDR3 spells CASSPVYGTLDSSYEQYF. As DNA, the CDR3 is TGTGCCAGCAGCCCCGTTTACGGTACCCTAGACAGCTCCTACGAGCAGTACTTC.